A single sample is the source of the 2 T cell receptor beta chains below, sequenced in a study of shared clonotypes between healthy human individuals. Libraries were prepared by immunoSEQ multiplex PCR; TCRdb keeps only in-frame clonotypes and omits some of them. Of roughly 1,600,000 clones listed, approximately 98.5% were seen once; the top ten hold approximately 0.38%. The specimen was naive CD4+ T cells sorted from blood. Regarding subset: CD45RA+ positively selected. These receptors originate from a man between 25 and 39 years old in good health.

The J gene is TRBJ2-3, the V gene TRBV6-5; no definite D call. CDR3 length: 12 residues. Germline CDR1 is MNHEY and CDR2 is SVGAGI. V was trimmed by 7 bases and J by 5 bases, leaving 10 bases between them. Here the CDR3 reads CASTSALDTQYF. In DNA form, the CDR3 reads TGTGCCAGCACCTCAGCGCTAGATACGCAGTATTTT.

This clone has just one count. V usage is TRBV2 and J usage is TRBJ2-5; D is perhaps TRBD2 (6 bases). Germline-derived CDR1 and CDR2 are SNHLY and FYNNEI. Trimming took 6 bases from V and 5 from J, leaving 19 bases between them. This CDR3 comprises 15 residues. The CDR3 loop is CASRPPREYRETQYF. The CDR3 nucleotides are TGTGCCAGCAGGCCGCCCCGGGAGTATCGGGAGACCCAGTACTTC.